The clone carrying this TCR beta chain came up a few times. What it recognizes is unknown. cDNA libraries for TCR alpha and TCR beta, carrying sample barcodes and UMIs, came from 5'RACE with constant-segment primers. TCRdb re-derived calls from the 5' RACE reads in MiXCR, one entry per CDR3 protein. The repertoire holds roughly 190,000 distinct CDR3 sequences, 27% seen once, with about an eighth in the top ten. The data originate from a study of T-cell memory formation after mild COVID-19. Across the whole study: In these data, TCR clusters were largely donor specific. Study-level findings and limits: Day 15 to 85 contracting clones showed balanced CD4/CD8; day 15 to 37 expanders favored CD4+.

Trimming cost V 3 bases and J 9 bases, with 8 bases left between them. The CDR3 length is 12 residues. The V and J genes are TRBV12-3 or TRBV12-4 and TRBJ2-2; no firm D call. The TCR was taken from an adult woman who had mild COVID-19 (a few samples of this study predate the infection). Cell type and time point are not known. Sequenced: PBMCs or a T cell subset sorted from them (not recorded which). This CDR3 reads CASSFWARELFF. For the CDR3, the DNA is TGTGCCAGCAGTTTTTGGGCCCGGGAGCTGTTTTTT.